Shown below are 12 T cell receptor beta chains from a single sample sequenced in a study of blood T cell repertoires in COVID-19. Data came from immunoSEQ multiplex PCR; TCRdb stores just in-frame clones and leaves some out. The profile shows roughly 250,000 clones, 81% of them singletons. The sample consisted of peripheral blood. Receptors originate from a woman between 55 and 75 years old with active or convalescent COVID-19.

Here the CDR3 DNA reads TGTGCCAGCAGTCCGCAGGGGGCTTCACCCCTCCACTTT. It specifies CASSPQGASPLHF. This chain joins TRBV2 and TRBJ1-6, with 8 bases identical to TRBD1. Germline CDR1 SNHLY, CDR2 FYNNEI. This CDR3 comprises 13 residues. V shed 5 bases and J 9 bases; nucleotides not matched to a gene: 3.

The J gene is TRBJ1-3, the V gene TRBV19; TRBD1 agrees at 9 bases. There are 15 residues in the CDR3. From germline, CDR1 is LNHDA and CDR2 SQIVND (reference sequence). Trimming cost V 5 bases and J 2 bases; bases outside gene matches: 4. The CDR3 coding sequence is TGTGCCAGTAGTGCCTGGACAGGGGCTGGAAACACCATATATTTT. It specifies CASSAWTGAGNTIYF.

J is TRBJ2-7 and V is TRBV28, with 10 bases matching TRBD2. V lost 7 bases, J lost 4 bases, and 7 bases stayed unmatched. This CDR3 contains 14 residues. Germline CDR1 MDHEN, CDR2 SYDVKM. The CDR3 sequence is CASNQLAGRYEQYF. The CDR3 bases are TGTGCCAGCAATCAACTAGCGGGGAGATACGAGCAGTACTTC.

The chain employs TRBV19 and TRBJ2-7; 9 bases match TRBD1. The germline CDR1 and CDR2 sequences are LNHDA and SQIVND (reference sequence). This CDR3 is built from 13 residues. V dropped 9 bases and J dropped 3; count of bases not matched to a gene: 6. In DNA, the CDR3 is TGTGCCAGAACCAGGGACAGGGACTACGAGCAGTACTTC. It yields the protein CARTRDRDYEQYF. The full variable domain, its missing parts supplied by reference TRBV19 and TRBJ2-7, is DGGITQSPKYLFRKEGQNVTLSCEQNLNHDAMYWYRQDPGQGLRLIYYSQIVNDFQKGDIAEGYSVSREKKESFPLTVTSAQKNPTAFYLCARTRDRDYEQYFGPGTRLTVT.

In its sample, this clone was seen once. The chain couples TRBV27 to TRBJ2-7; the match to TRBD2 covers 8 bases. The germline V gene encodes CDR1 MNHEY and CDR2 SMNVEV (reference sequence). The CDR3 is 16 amino acids. The V and J ends lost 6 bases and 3 bases, in that order; junction bases with no gene match: 13. CDR3 DNA: TGTGCCAGCAGGCACGGGGGCCGCGGGGGGAGCTACGAGCAGTACTTC. Encoded protein: CASRHGGRGGSYEQYF.

The chain combines TRBV7-9 with TRBJ2-1, with 8 positions matching TRBD1. The germline V gene encodes CDR1 SEHNR and CDR2 FQNEAQ (reference sequence). The CDR3 has 14 amino acids. V lost 7 bases and J lost 11; bases outside the gene matches: 13. CDR3 DNA: TGTGCCAGCACCCCCGGCCCAGGGGGCGGGCAGCAGTTCTTC. Translating gives CASTPGPGGGQQFF.

The chain employs TRBV21-1 and TRBJ1-1; no DNA check was done on the table's D call, TRBD1. TRBV21-1 is annotated as a pseudogene. This CDR3 region has 13 residues. The CDR3, as DNA: TGTGCCAGCACCCCGTGGGGGCAGCAAGAAGCTTTCTTT. It translates to CASTPWGQQEAFF.

This chain's CDR3 is CASSSGTGGSYPSEKLFF. The CDR3 region has the DNA TGTGCCAGCAGTTCGGGGACAGGGGGCTCTTACCCTTCAGAAAAACTGTTTTTT. V gene TRBV25-1 combines with J gene TRBJ1-4, with TRBD1 matching over 12 bases. With V trimmed by 5 bases and J by 8 bases, 15 bases remained unmatched. This CDR3 contains 18 residues. Germline CDR1 is MGHDK and CDR2 is SYGVNS. Using reference TRBV25-1 and TRBJ1-4 for the parts outside the CDR3, the full variable domain is EADIYQTPRYLVIGTGKKITLECSQTMGHDKMYWYQQDPGMELHLIHYSYGVNSTEKGDLSSESTVSRIRTEHFPLTLESARPSHTSQYLCASSSGTGGSYPSEKLFFGSGTQLSVL.

The chain employs TRBV7-3 and TRBJ1-1; 8 positions match TRBD1. J was trimmed by 6 bases and V by 5 bases; bases with no gene match: 5. The germline V gene encodes CDR1 SGHTA and CDR2 FQGTGA. The length of the CDR3 is 13 residues. The CDR3: CASSPGTGSEAFF. DNA for the CDR3: TGTGCCAGCAGCCCCGGGACAGGATCTGAAGCTTTCTTT.

V is TRBV6-6 and J is TRBJ2-7; 15 nucleotides align to TRBD2. Trimming removed 6 bases from V and 2 bases from J; junction bases left unmatched: 2. The CDR3 extends over 15 amino acids. Germline V lookup: CDR1 MNHNY, CDR2 SVGAGI (reference sequence). The CDR3: CASRRTSGGAYEQYF. As DNA, the CDR3 is TGTGCCAGCAGACGGACTAGCGGGGGGGCCTACGAGCAGTACTTC.

In this sample, this clone turned up many times. The chain carries TRBV10-3 and TRBJ2-5; perhaps TRBD2 as D (5 bases). The germline CDR1 and CDR2 sequences are ENHRY and SYGVKD. Trimming removed 2 bases from V and 2 bases from J, with 12 bases in between. The CDR3 is made up of 15 amino acids. The CDR3 coding sequence is TGTGCCATCAGTGAGGTTGGGGAGATTCAAGAGACCCAGTACTTC. It yields the protein CAISEVGEIQETQYF.

The CDR3 sequence is CASSPRGLVTDTQYF. The CDR3 DNA reads as TGTGCCAGCAGCCCCCGAGGGTTGGTCACAGATACGCAGTATTTT. The gene calls are TRBV11-2 and TRBJ2-3; possible D gene TRBD2, 5 bases. This CDR3 has 15 amino acids. The V gene's germline CDR1 is SGHAT and CDR2 FQNNGV. The V gene lost 5 bases and the J gene lost 2 bases, with 14 bases spanning the gap.